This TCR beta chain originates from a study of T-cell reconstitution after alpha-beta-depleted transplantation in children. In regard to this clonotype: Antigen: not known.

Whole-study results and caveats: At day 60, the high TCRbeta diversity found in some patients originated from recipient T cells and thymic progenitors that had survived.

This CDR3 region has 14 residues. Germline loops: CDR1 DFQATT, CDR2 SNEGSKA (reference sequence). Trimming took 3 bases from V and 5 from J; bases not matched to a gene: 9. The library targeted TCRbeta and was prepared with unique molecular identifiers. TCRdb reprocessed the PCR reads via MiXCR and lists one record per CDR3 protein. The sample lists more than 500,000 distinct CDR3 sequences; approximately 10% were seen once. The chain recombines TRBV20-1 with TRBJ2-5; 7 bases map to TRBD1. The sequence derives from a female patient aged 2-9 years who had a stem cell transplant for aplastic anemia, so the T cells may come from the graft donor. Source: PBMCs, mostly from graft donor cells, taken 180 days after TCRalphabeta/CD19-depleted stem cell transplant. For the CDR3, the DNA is TGCAGTGCTAGTAGCACAGGGGTCAGGGAGACCCAGTACTTC. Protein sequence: CSASSTGVRETQYF.